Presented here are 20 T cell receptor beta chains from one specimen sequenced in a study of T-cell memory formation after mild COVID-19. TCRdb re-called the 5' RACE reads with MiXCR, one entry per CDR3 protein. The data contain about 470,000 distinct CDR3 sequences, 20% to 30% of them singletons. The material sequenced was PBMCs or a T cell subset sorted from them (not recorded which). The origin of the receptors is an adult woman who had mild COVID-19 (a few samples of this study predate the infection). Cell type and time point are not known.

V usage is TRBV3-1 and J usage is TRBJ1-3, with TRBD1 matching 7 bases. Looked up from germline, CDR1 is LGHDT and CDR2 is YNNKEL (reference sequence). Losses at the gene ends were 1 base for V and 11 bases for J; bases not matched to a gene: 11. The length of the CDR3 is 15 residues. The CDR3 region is CASSQVGTAQFSIYF. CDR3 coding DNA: TGTGCCAGCAGCCAAGTTGGGACAGCCCAGTTCTCCATATATTTT.

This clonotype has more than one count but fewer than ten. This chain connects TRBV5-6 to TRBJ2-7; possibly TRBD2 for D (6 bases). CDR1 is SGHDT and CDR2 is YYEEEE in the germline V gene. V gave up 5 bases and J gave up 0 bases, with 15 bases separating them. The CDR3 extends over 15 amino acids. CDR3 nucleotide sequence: TGTGCCAGCAGTTTCGCAGGGAGGAGCTCCTACGAGCAGTACTTC. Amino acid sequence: CASSFAGRSSYEQYF.

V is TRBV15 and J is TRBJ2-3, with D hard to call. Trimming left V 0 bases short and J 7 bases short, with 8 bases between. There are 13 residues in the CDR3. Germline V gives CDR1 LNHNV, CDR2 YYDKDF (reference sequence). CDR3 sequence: CATSREIENTQYF. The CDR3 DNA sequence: TGTGCCACCAGCAGAGAGATCGAAAATACGCAGTATTTT.

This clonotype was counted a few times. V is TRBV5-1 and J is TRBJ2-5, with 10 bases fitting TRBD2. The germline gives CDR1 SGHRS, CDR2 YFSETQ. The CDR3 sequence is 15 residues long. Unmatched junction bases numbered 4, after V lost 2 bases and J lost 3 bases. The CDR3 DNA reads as TGCGCCAGCAGCTTTTCCAGCGGGGGGGAAGAGACCCAGTACTTC. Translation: CASSFSSGGEETQYF.

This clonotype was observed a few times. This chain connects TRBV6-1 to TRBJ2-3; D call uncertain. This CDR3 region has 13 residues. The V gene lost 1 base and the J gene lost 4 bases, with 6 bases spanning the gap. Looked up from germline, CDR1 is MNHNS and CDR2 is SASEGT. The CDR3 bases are TGTGCCAGCAGTGAAGTTCGCCCAGATACGCAGTATTTT. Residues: CASSEVRPDTQYF.

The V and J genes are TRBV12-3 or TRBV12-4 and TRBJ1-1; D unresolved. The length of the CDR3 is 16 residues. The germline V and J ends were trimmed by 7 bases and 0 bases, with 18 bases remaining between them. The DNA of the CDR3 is TGTGCCAGCACCCCGGGCGGAGGACTTATGAACACTGAAGCTTTCTTT. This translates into CASTPGGGLMNTEAFF.

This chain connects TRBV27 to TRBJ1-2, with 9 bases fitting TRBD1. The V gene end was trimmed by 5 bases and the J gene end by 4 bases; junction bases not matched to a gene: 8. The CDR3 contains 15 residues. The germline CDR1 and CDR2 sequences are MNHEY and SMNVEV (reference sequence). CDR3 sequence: CASSRPGTGSYGYTF. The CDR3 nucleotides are TGTGCCAGCAGTCGTCCCGGGACAGGGAGCTATGGCTACACCTTC.

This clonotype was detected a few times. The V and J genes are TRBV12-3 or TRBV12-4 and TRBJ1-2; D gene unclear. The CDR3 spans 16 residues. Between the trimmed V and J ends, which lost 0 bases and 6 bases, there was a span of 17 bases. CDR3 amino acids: CASSLAPARSGDGYTF. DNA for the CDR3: TGTGCCAGCAGTTTAGCTCCGGCCCGGTCAGGTGATGGCTACACCTTC.

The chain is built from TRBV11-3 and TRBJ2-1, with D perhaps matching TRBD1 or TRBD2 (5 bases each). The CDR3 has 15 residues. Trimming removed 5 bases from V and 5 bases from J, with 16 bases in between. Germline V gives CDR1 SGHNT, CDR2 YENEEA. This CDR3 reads CASSPGTGPHNEQFF. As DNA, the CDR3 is TGTGCCAGCAGCCCCGGGACCGGACCTCACAATGAGCAGTTCTTC. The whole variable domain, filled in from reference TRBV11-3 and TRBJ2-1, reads EAGVVQSPRYKIIEKKQPVAFWCNPISGHNTLYWYLQNLGQGPELLIRYENEEAVDDSQLPKDRFSAERLKGVDSTLKIQPAELGDSAVYLCASSPGTGPHNEQFFGPGTRLTVL.

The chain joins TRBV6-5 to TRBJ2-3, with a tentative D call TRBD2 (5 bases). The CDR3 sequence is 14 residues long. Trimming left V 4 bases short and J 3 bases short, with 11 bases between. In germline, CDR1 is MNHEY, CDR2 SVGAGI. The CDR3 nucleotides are TGTGCCAGCAGTTCCTTACTAGGTACAGATACGCAGTATTTT. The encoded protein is CASSSLLGTDTQYF.

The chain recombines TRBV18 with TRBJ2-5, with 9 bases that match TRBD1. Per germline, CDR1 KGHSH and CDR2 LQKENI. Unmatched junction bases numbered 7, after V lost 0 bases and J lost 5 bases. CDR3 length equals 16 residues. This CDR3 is CASSPPAGQGMETQYF. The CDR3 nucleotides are TGTGCCAGCTCACCACCGGCCGGACAGGGGATGGAGACCCAGTACTTC.

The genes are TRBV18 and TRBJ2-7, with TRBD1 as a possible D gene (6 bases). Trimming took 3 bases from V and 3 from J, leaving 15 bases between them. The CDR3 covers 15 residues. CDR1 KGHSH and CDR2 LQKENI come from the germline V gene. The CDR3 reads CASSPPDRPNYEQYF. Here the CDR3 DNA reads TGTGCCAGCTCACCTCCAGACAGGCCCAACTACGAGCAGTACTTC. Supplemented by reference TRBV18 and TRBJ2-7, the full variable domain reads NAGVMQNPRHLVRRRGQEARLRCSPMKGHSHVYWYRQLPEEGLKFMVYLQKENIIDESGMPKERFSAEFPKEGPSILRIQQVVRGDSAAYFCASSPPDRPNYEQYFGPGTRLTVT.

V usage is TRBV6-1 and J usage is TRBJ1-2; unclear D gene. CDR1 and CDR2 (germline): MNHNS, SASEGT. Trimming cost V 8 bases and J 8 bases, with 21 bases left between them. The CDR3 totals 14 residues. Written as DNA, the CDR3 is TGTGCCAGCGAGCTGTCAGGAGCCCGCGGCGGCTACACCTTC. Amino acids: CASELSGARGGYTF.

CDR3 nucleotides: TGTGCCAGCAGCCAAGGACTAGCGGAGTCTATTATGGAAGATACGCAGTATTTT. It codes for CASSQGLAESIMEDTQYF. V and J are TRBV7-9 and TRBJ2-3; TRBD2 matches at 10 bases. This CDR3 is built from 18 residues. CDR1 is SEHNR, CDR2 FQNEAQ, per germline (reference sequence). V shed 5 bases and J 5 bases; nucleotides not matched to a gene: 16.

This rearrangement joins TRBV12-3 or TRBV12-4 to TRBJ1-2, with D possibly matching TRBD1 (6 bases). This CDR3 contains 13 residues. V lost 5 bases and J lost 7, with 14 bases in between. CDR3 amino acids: CASSPQGTSGYTF. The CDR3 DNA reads TGTGCCAGCAGTCCACAGGGAACCTCTGGCTACACCTTC.

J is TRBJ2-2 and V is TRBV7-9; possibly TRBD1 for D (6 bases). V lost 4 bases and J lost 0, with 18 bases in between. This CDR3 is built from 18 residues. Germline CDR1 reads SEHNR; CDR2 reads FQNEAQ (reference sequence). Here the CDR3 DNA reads TGTGCCAGCAGCTACCCTCTGACCAGGGGCGCGAACACCGGGGAGCTGTTTTTT. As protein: CASSYPLTRGANTGELFF.

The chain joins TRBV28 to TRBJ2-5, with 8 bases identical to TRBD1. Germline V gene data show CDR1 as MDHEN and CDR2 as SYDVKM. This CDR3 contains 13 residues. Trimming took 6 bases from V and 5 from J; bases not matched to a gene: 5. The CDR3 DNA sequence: TGTGCCAGCAGGTACAGGGGGTATGAGACCCAGTACTTC. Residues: CASRYRGYETQYF.

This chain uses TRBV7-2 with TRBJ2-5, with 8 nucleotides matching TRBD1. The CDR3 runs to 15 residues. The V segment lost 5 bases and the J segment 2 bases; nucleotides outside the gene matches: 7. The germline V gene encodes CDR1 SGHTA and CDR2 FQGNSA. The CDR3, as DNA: TGTGCCAGCAGCCGACAGGGGTGGGCTCAAGAGACCCAGTACTTC. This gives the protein CASSRQGWAQETQYF.

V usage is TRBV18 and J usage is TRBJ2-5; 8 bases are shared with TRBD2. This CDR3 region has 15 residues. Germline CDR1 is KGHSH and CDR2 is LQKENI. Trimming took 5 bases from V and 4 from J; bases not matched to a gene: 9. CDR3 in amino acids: CASSLNPGTRETQYF. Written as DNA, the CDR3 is TGTGCCAGCTCATTAAACCCCGGGACTAGAGAGACCCAGTACTTC. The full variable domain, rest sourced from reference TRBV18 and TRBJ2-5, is NAGVMQNPRHLVRRRGQEARLRCSPMKGHSHVYWYRQLPEEGLKFMVYLQKENIIDESGMPKERFSAEFPKEGPSILRIQQVVRGDSAAYFCASSLNPGTRETQYFGPGTRLLVL.

Here the CDR3 reads CASSRNDQGFEQYF. The CDR3 bases are TGCGCCAGCAGCCGAAATGACCAGGGTTTCGAGCAGTACTTC. The chain has TRBV4-3 and TRBJ2-7, with D perhaps TRBD1 (5 bases). Between the trimmed V and J ends, which lost 4 bases and 6 bases, there was a span of 16 bases. Germline V gene data show CDR1 as LGHNA and CDR2 as YSLEER. The length of the CDR3 is 14 residues.